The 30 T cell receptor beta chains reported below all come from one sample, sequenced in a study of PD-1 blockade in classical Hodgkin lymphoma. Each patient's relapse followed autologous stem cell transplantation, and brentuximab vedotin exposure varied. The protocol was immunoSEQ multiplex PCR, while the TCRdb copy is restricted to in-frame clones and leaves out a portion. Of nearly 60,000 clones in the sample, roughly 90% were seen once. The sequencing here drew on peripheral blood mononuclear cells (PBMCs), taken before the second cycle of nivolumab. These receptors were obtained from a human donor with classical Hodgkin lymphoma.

As DNA, the CDR3 is TGTGCCAGCAGTCTAGGACTAGCGGGTGTCTACGAGCAGTACTTC. This translates into CASSLGLAGVYEQYF. The chain has TRBV27 and TRBJ2-7; 11 nucleotides agree with TRBD2. Germline V CDR1 and CDR2: MNHEY, SMNVEV (reference sequence). This CDR3 spans 15 amino acids. The V gene end was trimmed by 5 bases and the J gene end by 3 bases; junction bases not matched to a gene: 6.

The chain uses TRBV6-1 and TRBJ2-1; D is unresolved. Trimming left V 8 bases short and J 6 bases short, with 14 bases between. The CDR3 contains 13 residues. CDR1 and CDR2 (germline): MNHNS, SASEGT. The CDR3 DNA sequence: TGTGCCAGCTCTTACGTAGCATCCAATGAGCAGTTCTTC. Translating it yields CASSYVASNEQFF.

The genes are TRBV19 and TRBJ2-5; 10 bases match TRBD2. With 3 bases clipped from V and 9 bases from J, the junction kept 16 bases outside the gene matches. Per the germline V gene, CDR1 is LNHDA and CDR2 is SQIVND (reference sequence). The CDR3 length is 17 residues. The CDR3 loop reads CASSMGLAGVSGVPQYF. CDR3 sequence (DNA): TGTGCCAGTAGTATGGGTCTAGCGGGAGTGTCGGGTGTACCCCAGTACTTC. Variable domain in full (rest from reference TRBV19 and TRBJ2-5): DGGITQSPKYLFRKEGQNVTLSCEQNLNHDAMYWYRQDPGQGLRLIYYSQIVNDFQKGDIAEGYSVSREKKESFPLTVTSAQKNPTAFYLCASSMGLAGVSGVPQYFGPGTRLLVL.

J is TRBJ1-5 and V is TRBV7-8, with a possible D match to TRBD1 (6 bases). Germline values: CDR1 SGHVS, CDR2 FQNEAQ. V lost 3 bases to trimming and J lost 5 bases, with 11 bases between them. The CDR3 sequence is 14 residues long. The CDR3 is CASSFSGVDQPQHF. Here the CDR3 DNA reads TGTGCCAGCAGCTTTTCAGGGGTTGATCAGCCCCAGCATTTT.

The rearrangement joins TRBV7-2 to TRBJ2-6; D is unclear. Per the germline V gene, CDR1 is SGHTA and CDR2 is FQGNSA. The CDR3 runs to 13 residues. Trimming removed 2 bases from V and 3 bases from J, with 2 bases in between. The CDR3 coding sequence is TGTGCCAGCAGCTTATTTGGGGCCAACGTCCTGACTTTC. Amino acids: CASSLFGANVLTF.

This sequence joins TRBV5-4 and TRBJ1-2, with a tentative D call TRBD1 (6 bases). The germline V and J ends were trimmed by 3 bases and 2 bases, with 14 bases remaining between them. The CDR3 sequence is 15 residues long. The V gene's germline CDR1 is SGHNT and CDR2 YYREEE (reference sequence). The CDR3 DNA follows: TGTGCCAGCAGCTCAAGTGGGGGCGTCAACTATGGCTACACCTTC. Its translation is CASSSSGGVNYGYTF.

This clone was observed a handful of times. The chain's CDR3 is CASSPPGRSSYNEQFF. DNA for the CDR3: TGTGCCAGCTCACCACCGGGGAGGTCCTCTTACAATGAGCAGTTCTTC. The rearrangement links TRBV18 to TRBJ2-1, with D maybe TRBD2 (6 bases). The germline V gene encodes CDR1 KGHSH and CDR2 LQKENI. The CDR3 has 16 amino acids. Deletions cut 0 bases from V and 4 bases from J, with 13 bases between.

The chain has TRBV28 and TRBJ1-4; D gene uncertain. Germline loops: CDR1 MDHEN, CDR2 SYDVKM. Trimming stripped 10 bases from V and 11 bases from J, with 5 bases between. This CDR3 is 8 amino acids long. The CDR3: CAKEKLFF. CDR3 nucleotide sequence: TGTGCCAAGGAGAAACTGTTTTTT.

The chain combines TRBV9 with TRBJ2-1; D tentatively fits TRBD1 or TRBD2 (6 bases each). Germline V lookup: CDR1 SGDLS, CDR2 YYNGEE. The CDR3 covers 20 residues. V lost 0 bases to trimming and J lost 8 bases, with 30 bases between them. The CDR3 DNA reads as TGTGCCAGCAGCGTAGCTCTCGGGGGCCTCCTTGCCGGGGGTTTGGATGAGCAGTTCTTC. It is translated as CASSVALGGLLAGGLDEQFF.

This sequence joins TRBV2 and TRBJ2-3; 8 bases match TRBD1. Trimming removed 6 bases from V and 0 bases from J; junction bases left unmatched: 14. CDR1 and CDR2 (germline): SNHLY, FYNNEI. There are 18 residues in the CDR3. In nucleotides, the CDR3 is TGTGCCAGCAGGGTATTTATGACCCGGGACAGGAGCACAGATACGCAGTATTTT. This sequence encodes CASRVFMTRDRSTDTQYF.

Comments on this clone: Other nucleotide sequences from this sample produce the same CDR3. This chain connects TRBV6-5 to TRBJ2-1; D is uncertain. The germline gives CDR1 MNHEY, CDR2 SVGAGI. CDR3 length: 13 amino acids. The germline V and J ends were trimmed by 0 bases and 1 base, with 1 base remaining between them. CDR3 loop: CASSYSSYNEQFF. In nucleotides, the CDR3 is TGTGCCAGCAGTTACTCGTCCTACAATGAGCAGTTCTTC.

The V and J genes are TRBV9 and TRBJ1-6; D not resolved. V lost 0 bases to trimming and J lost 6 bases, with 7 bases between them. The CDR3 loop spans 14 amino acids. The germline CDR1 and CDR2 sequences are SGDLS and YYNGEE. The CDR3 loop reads CASSVVGSNSPLHF. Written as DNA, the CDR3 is TGTGCCAGCAGCGTAGTGGGAAGTAATTCACCCCTCCACTTT.

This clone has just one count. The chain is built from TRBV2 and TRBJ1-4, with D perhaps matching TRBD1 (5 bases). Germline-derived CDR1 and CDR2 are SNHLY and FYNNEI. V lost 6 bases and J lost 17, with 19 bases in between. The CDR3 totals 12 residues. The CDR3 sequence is CASSGTVILFFF. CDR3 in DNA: TGTGCCAGCAGCGGGACGGTCATACTCTTTTTTTTT.

The CDR3 bases are TGTGCCAGCAGCGCCGACCGCACTGAAGCTTTCTTT. Its translation is CASSADRTEAFF. This chain uses TRBV7-9 with TRBJ1-1; no reliable D call. CDR3 length equals 12 residues. Trimming pared 5 bases from V and 4 bases from J, leaving 8 bases between. Germline V gene sequence: CDR1 SEHNR, CDR2 FQNEAQ (reference sequence).

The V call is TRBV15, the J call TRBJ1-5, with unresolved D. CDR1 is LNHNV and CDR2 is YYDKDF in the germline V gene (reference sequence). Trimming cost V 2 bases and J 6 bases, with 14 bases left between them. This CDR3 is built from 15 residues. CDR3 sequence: CATSRIEGVGQPQHF. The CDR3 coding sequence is TGTGCCACCAGCAGAATCGAGGGAGTGGGTCAGCCCCAGCATTTT.

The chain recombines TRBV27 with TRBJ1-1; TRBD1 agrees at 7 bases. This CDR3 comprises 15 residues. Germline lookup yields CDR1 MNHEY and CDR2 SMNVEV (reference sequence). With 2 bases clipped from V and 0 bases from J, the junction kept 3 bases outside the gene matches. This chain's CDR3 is CASSLTTGVNTEAFF. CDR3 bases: TGTGCCAGCAGTTTAACCACAGGGGTGAACACTGAAGCTTTCTTT.

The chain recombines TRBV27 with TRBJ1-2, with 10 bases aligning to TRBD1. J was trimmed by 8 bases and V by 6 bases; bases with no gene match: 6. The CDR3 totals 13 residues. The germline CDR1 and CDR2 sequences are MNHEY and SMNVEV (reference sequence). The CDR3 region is CASRGQGLEGYTF. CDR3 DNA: TGTGCCAGCAGGGGACAGGGGTTAGAGGGCTACACCTTC.

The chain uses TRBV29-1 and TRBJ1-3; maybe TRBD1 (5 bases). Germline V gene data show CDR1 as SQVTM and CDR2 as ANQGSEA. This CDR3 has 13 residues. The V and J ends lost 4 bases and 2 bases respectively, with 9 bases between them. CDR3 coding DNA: TGCAGCGTTGGGGGCACGACTGGAAACACCATATATTTT. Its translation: CSVGGTTGNTIYF.

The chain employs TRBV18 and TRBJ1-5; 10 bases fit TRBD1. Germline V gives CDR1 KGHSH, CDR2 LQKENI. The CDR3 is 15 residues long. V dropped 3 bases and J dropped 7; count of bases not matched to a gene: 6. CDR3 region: CASSPPGQGHQPQHF. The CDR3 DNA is TGTGCCAGCTCACCCCCGGGACAGGGGCACCAGCCCCAGCATTTT.

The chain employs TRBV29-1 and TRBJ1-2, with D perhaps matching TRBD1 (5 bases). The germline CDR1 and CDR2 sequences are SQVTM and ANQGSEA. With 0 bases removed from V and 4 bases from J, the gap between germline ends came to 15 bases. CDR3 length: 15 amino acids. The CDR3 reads CSVEDGQGDSYGYTF. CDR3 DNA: TGCAGCGTTGAAGATGGCCAGGGAGATTCCTATGGCTACACCTTC.

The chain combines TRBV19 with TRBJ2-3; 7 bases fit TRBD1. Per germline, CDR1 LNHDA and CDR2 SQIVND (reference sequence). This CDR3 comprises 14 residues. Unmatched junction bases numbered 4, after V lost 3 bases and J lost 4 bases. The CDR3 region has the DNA TGTGCCAGTAGTATCGACAGGGAAGCAGATACGCAGTATTTT. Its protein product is CASSIDREADTQYF.

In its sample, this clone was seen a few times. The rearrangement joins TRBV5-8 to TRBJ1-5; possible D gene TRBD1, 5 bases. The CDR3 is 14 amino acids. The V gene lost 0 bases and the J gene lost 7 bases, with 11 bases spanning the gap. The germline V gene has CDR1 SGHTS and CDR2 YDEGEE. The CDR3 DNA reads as TGTGCCAGCAGCTTGGCCGCGGGGGACCAGCCCCAGCATTTT. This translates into CASSLAAGDQPQHF.

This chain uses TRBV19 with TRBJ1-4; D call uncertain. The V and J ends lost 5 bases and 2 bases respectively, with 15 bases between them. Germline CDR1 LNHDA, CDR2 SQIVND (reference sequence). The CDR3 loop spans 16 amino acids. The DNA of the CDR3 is TGTGCCAGTAGTCCTCCGCTCATCCTCACTAATGAAAAACTGTTTTTT. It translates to CASSPPLILTNEKLFF.

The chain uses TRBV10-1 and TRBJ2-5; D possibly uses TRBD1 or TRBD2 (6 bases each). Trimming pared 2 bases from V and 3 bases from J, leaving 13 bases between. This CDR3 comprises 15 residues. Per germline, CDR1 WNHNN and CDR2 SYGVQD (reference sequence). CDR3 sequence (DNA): TGCGCCAGCAGTGAGCGGGGGCGCTTTAAAGAGACCCAGTACTTC. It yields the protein CASSERGRFKETQYF.

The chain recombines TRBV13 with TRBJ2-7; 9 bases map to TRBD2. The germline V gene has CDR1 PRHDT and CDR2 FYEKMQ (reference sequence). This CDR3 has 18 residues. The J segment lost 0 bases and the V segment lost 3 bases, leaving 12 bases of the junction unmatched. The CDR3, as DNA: TGTGCCAGCAGCTTTAAGGGAACCGGACTAGCGACCTCCTACGAGCAGTACTTC. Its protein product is CASSFKGTGLATSYEQYF.

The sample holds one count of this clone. DNA for the CDR3: TGTGCCTGGAGAACCTTTATGACTAGCGGGGGGGCAACTGCCTACGAGCAGTACTTC. Translating gives CAWRTFMTSGGATAYEQYF. This rearrangement joins TRBV30 to TRBJ2-7, with 14 nucleotides matching TRBD2. The CDR3 consists of 19 residues. The junction had 15 bases not matched to a gene; V was cut back by 3 bases and J by 2 bases. The germline CDR1 and CDR2 sequences are GTSNPN and SVGIG (reference sequence).

CDR3 region: CASSPVRTTDTQYF. DNA for the CDR3: TGTGCCAGCTCACCAGTGAGGACCACAGATACGCAGTATTTT. The chain carries TRBV18 and TRBJ2-3; D gene unclear. The V gene's germline CDR1 is KGHSH and CDR2 LQKENI. The CDR3 totals 14 residues. V was trimmed by 2 bases and J by 2 bases, leaving 8 bases between them.

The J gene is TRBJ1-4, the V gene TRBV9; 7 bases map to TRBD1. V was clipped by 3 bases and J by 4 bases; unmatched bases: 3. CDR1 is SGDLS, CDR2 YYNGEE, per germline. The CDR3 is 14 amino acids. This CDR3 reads CASSEGQFNEKLFF. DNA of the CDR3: TGTGCCAGCAGCGAGGGACAGTTTAATGAAAAACTGTTTTTT.

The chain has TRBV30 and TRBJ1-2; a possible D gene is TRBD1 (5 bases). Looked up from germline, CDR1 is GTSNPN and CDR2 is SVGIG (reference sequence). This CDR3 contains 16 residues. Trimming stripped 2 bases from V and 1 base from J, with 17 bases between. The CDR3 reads CAWSPIGAAYNYGYTF. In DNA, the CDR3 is TGTGCCTGGAGTCCCATCGGGGCAGCTTATAACTATGGCTACACCTTC. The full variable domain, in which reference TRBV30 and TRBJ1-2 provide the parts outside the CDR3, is SQTIHQWPATLVQPVGSPLSLECTVEGTSNPNLYWYRQAAGRGLQLLFYSVGIGQISSEVPQNLSASRPQDRQFILSSKKLLLSDSGFYLCAWSPIGAAYNYGYTFGSGTRLTVV.

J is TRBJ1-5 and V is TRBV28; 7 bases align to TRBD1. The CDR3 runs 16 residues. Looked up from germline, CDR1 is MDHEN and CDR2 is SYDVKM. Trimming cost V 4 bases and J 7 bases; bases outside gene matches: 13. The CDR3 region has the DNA TGTGCCAGCAGTTACCGTTACAACAGGGGTAGGCAGCCCCAGCATTTT. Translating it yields CASSYRYNRGRQPQHF.